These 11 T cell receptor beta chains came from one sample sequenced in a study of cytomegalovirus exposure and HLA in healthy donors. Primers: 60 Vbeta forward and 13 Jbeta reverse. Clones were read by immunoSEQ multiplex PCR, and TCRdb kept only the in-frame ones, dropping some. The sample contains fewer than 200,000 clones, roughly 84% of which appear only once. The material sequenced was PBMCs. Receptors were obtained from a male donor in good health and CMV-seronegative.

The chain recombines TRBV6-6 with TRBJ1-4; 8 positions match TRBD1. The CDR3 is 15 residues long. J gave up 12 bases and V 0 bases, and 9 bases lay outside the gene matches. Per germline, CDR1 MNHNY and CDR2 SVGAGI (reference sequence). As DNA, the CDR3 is TGTGCCAGCAGTTACTCGGGACAGGCCTCCGTGGAACTGTTTTTT. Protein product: CASSYSGQASVELFF.

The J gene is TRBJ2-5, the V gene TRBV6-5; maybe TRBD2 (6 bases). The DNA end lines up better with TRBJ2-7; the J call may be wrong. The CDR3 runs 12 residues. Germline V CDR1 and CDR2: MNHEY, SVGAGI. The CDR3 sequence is CASLSGSYEQYF. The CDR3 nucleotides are TGTGCCAGCCTAAGCGGGTCCTACGAGCAGTACTTC.

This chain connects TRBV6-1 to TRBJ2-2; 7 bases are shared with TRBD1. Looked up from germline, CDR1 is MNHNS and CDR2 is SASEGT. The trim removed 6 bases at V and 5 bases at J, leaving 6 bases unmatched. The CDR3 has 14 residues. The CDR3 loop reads CASREPGGTGELFF. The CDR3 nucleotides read TGTGCCAGCAGAGAACCAGGGGGAACCGGGGAGCTGTTTTTT.

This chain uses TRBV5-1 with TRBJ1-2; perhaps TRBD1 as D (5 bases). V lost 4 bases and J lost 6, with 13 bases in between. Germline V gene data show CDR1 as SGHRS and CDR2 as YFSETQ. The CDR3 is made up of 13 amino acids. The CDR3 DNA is TGCGCCAGCAGCGGCCTGGACATGGATGGCTACACCTTC. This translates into CASSGLDMDGYTF.

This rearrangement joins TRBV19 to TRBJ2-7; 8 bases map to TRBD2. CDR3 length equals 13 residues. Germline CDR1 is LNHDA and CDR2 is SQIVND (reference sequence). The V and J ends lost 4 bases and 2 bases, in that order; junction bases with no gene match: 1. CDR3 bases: TGTGCCAGTAGTAACGGGGGGGCCTACGAGCAGTACTTC. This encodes CASSNGGAYEQYF.

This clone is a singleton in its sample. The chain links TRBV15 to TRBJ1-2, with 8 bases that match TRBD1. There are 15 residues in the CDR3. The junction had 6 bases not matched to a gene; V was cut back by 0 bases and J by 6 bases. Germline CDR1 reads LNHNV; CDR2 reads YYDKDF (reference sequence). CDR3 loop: CATSRDPTGGDGYTF. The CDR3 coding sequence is TGTGCCACCAGCAGAGACCCAACAGGGGGGGATGGCTACACCTTC.

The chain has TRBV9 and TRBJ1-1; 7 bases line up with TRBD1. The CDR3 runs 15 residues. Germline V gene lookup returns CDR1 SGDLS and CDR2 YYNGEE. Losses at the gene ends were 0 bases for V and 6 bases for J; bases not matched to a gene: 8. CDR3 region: CASSVDPDREAEAFF. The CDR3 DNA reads TGTGCCAGCAGCGTAGACCCTGACAGGGAGGCTGAAGCTTTCTTT.

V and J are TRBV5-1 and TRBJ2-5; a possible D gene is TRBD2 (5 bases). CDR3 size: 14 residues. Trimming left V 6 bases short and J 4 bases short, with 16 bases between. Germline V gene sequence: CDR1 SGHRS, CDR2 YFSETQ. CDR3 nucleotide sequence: TGCGCCAGCACCTGGCCGGGTCGGGGAGAGACCCAGTACTTC. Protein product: CASTWPGRGETQYF.

The CDR3 protein is CSADRGSHNYGYTF. The DNA of the CDR3 is TGCAGCGCAGACAGGGGAAGCCATAACTATGGCTACACCTTC. This chain joins TRBV29-1 and TRBJ1-2, with 8 bases aligning to TRBD1. The germline V gene encodes CDR1 SQVTM and CDR2 ANQGSEA. This CDR3 comprises 14 residues. Unmatched junction bases numbered 8, after V lost 7 bases and J lost 1 base.

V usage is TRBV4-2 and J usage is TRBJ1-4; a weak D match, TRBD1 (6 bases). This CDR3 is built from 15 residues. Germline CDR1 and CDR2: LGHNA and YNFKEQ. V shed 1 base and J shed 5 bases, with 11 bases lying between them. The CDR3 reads CASSQVGGLNEKLFF. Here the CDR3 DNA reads TGTGCCAGCAGCCAAGTCGGGGGGCTGAATGAAAAACTGTTTTTT.

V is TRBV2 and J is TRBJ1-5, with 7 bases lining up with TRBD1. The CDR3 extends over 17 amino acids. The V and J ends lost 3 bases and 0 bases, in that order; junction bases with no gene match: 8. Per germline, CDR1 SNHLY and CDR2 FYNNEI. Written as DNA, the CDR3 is TGTGCCAGCAGTGATTGGGACAGCTCTTATAGCAATCAGCCCCAGCATTTT. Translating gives CASSDWDSSYSNQPQHF.